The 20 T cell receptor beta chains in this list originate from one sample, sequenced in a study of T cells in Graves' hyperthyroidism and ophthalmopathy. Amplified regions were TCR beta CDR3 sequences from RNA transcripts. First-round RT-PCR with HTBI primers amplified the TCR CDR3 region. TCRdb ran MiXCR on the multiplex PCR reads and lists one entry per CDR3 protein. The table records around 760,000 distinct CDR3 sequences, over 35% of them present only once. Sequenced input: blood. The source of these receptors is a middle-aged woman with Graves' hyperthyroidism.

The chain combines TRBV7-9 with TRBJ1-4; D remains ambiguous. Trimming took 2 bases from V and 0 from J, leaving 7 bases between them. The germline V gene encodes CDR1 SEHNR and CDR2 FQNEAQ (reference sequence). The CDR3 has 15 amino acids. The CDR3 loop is CASSLLGTTNEKLFF. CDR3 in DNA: TGTGCCAGCAGCTTATTAGGAACAACTAATGAAAAACTGTTTTTT.

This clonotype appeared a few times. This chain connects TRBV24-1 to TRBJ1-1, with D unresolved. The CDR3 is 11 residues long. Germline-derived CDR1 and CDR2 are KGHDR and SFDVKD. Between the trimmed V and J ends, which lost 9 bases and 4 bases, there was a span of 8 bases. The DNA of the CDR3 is TGTGCCACCCGGGCTGGCACTGAAGCTTTCTTT. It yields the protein CATRAGTEAFF.

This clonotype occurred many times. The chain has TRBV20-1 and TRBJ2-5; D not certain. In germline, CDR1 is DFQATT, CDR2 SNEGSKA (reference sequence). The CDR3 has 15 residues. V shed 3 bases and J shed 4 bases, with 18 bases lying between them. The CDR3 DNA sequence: TGCAGTGCTAGCAGGCTGGGGTACTCGGGAGAGACCCAGTACTTC. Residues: CSASRLGYSGETQYF.

As DNA, the CDR3 is TGTGCCAGCAGGGGCTTATCTGGGGCCAACGTCCTGACTTTC. Its translation is CASRGLSGANVLTF. J is TRBJ2-6 and V is TRBV6-6; D is uncertain. Germline CDR1 reads MNHNY; CDR2 reads SVGAGI (reference sequence). This CDR3 has 14 residues. Trimming took 6 bases from V and 1 from J, leaving 7 bases between them.

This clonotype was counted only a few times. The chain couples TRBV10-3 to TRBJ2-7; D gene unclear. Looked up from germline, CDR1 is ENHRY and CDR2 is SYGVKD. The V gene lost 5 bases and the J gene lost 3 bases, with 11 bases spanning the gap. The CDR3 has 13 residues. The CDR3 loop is CAISYGQNYEQYF. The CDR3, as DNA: TGTGCCATCAGTTATGGGCAGAACTACGAGCAGTACTTC.

The chain's CDR3 is CAREGQGYGYTF. The CDR3, as DNA: TGTGCTAGAGAGGGACAGGGTTATGGCTACACCTTC. V usage is TRBV25-1 and J usage is TRBJ1-2, with 9 bases that match TRBD1. Germline CDR1 and CDR2: MGHDK and SYGVNS. The CDR3 loop spans 12 amino acids.

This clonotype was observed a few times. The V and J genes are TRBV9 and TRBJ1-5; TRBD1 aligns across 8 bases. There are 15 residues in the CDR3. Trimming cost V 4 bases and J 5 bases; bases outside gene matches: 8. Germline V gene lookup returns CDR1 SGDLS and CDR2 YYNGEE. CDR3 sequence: CASSRTGTGHQPQHF. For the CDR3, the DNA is TGTGCCAGCAGCCGGACAGGGACGGGGCATCAGCCCCAGCATTTT.

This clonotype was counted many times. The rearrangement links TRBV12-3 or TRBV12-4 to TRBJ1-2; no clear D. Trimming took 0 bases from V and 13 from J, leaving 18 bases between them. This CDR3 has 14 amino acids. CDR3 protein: CASSLAPWWAASTF. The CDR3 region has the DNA TGTGCCAGCAGTTTAGCGCCATGGTGGGCGGCTAGCACCTTC.

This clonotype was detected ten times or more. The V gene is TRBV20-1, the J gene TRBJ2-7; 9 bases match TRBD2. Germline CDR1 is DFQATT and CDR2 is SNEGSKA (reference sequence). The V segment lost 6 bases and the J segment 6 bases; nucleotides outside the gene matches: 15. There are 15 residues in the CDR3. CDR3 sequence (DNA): TGCAGTGCCGAAGGAATAGCGGGAGTTCCGGGCGAGCAGTACTTC. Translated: CSAEGIAGVPGEQYF.

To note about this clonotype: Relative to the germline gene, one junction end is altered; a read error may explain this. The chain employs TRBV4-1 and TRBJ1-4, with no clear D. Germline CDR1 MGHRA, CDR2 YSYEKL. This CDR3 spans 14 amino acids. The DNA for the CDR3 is TGTGCCAGCAGCCAACAGAGGCTCGGGGAAAAACTGTTTTTT. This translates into CASSQQRLGEKLFF.

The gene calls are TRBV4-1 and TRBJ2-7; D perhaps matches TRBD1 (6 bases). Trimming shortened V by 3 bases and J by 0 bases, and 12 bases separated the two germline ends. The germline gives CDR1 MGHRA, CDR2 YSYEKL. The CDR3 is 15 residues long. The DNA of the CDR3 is TGCGCCAGCAGCCACTCAGGGACATTCTCCTACGAGCAGTACTTC. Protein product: CASSHSGTFSYEQYF.

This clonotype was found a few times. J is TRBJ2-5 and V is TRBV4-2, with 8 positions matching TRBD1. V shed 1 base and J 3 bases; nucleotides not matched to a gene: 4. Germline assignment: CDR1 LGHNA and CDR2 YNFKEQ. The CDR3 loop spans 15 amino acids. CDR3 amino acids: CASSQAGTGEETQYF. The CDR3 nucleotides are TGTGCCAGCAGCCAAGCCGGGACAGGAGAAGAGACCCAGTACTTC.

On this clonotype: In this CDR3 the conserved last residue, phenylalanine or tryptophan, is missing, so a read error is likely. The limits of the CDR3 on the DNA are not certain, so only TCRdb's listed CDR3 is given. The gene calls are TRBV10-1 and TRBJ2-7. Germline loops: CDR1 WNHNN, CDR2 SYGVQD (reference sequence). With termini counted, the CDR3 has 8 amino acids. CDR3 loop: CASSESGR.

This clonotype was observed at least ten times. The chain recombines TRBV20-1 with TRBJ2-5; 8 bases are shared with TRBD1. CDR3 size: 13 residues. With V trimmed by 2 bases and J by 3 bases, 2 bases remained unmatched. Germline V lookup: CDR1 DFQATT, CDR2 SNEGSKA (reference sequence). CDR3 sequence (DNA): TGCAGTGCTAGAAACAGGGGGGAAGAGACCCAGTACTTC. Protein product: CSARNRGEETQYF.

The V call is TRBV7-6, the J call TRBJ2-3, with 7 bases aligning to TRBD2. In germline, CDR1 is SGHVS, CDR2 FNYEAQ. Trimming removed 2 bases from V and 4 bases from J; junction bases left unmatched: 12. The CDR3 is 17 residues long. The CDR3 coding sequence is TGTGCCAGCAGCTTATCCCGGGGGAGGGACCGGTCAGATACGCAGTATTTT. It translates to CASSLSRGRDRSDTQYF.

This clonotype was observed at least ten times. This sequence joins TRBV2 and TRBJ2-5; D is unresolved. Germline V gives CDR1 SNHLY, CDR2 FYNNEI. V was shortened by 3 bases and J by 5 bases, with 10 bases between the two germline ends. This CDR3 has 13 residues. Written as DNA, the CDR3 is TGTGCCAGCAGTGATGGGTCACAGGAGACCCAGTACTTC. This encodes CASSDGSQETQYF.

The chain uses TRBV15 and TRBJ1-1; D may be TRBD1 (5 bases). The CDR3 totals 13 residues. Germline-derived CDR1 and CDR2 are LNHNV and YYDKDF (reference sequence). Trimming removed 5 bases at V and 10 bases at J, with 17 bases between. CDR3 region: CATSPWERGGAFF. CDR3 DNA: TGTGCCACCAGCCCCTGGGAAAGGGGTGGAGCTTTCTTT.

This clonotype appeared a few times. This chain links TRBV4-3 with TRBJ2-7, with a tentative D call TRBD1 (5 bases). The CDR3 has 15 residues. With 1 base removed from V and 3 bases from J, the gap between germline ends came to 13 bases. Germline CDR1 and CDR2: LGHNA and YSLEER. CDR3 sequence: CASSQVYKGHYEQYF. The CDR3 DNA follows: TGCGCCAGCAGCCAAGTTTACAAGGGGCACTACGAGCAGTACTTC.

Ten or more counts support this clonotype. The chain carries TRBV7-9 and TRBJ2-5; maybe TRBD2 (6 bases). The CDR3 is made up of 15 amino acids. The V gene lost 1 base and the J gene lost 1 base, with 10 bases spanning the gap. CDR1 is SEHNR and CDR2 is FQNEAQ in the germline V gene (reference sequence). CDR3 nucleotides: TGTGCCAGCAGCTTAGTCACGGGAGTCCAAGAGACCCAGTACTTC. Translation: CASSLVTGVQETQYF.

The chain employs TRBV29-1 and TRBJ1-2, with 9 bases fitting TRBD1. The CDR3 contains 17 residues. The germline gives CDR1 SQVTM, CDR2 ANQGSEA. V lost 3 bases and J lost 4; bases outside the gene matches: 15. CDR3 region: CSVDLDGAGGQGYGYTF. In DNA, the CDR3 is TGCAGCGTTGACCTTGATGGAGCGGGGGGACAGGGCTATGGCTACACCTTC.